Listed below are T cell receptor beta chains from one sample, sequenced in a study of blood T cell repertoires in COVID-19. Sequencing was performed with immunoSEQ multiplex PCR; in TCRdb, only in-frame clones are kept and a portion is missing. Of around 70,000 clones listed, roughly four fifths are singletons. Specimen: peripheral blood. Receptors were obtained from a man in his 70s with acute or convalescent COVID-19. Both conserved end residues are part of each CDR3. The D gene is left open where the match is weak. Clone size is stated in some rows and not others, as once, few, many or a class when expanded.

D	J	V	size	CDR3	DNA
TRBD1	TRBJ1-1	TRBV10-3	.	CAISKRQGANTEAFF	TGTGCCATCAGTAAAAGACAGGGGGCGAATACTGAAGCTTTCTTT
TRBD2	TRBJ2-1	TRBV20-1	.	CSASLAGGPTFYNEQFF	TGCAGTGCTAGTCTAGCGGGAGGGCCGACCTTCTACAATGAGCAGTTCTTC
.	TRBJ1-1	TRBV5-5	once	CASSPRLVNTEAFF	TGTGCCAGCAGCCCCAGACTGGTCAATACTGAAGCTTTCTTT
TRBD1	TRBJ2-1	TRBV5-4	.	CASSSGDRGYNEQFF	TGTGCCAGCAGCTCGGGGGACAGGGGTTACAATGAGCAGTTCTTC
.	TRBJ2-4	TRBV4-3	.	CASSQLSRQAGDIQYF	TGCGCCAGCAGCCAATTGTCGCGGCAAGCTGGAGACATTCAGTACTTC
.	TRBJ1-5	TRBV20-1	few	CSAIDGLLQPQHF	TGCAGTGCTATTGATGGACTCCTGCAGCCCCAGCATTTT
.	TRBJ2-7	TRBV6-2/TRBV6-3	.	CASSRRRGSLYEQYF	TGTGCCAGCAGCCGCCGTAGAGGCAGCCTCTACGAGCAGTACTTC
.	TRBJ1-1	TRBV7-9	.	CASSFGNTEAFF	TGTGCCAGCAGCTTCGGGAACACTGAAGCTTTCTTT
TRBD2	TRBJ2-7	TRBV11-2	.	CASSPRSRAGAREQYF	TGTGCCAGCAGCCCCCGATCTAGGGCGGGAGCGCGGGAGCAGTACTTC
.	TRBJ2-1	TRBV19	.	CASSARPGLNNEQFF	TGTGCCAGTAGTGCCCGGCCGGGACTCAACAATGAGCAGTTCTTC
TRBD1	TRBJ2-7	TRBV10-2	.	CASSEISRTGSYEQYF	TGCGCCAGCAGTGAAATTTCCAGGACAGGTTCCTACGAGCAGTACTTC
.	TRBJ2-6	TRBV19	.	CASSFRDISTSGANVLTF	TGTGCCAGTAGTTTCCGGGACATAAGTACCTCTGGGGCCAACGTCCTGACTTTC
.	TRBJ2-1	TRBV27	.	CASPTSYNEQFF	TGTGCCAGCCCTACTAGCTACAATGAGCAGTTCTTC
.	TRBJ1-5	TRBV5-1	once	CASSKSSSEPQHF	TGCGCCAGCAGCAAGTCGAGTTCGGAGCCCCAGCATTTT
.	TRBJ1-3	TRBV5-1	.	CASKYSGDSGNTIYF	TGCGCCAGCAAGTACTCCGGGGACTCTGGAAACACCATATATTTT
.	TRBJ2-2	TRBV10-3	.	CAISDGAGSGELFF	TGTGCCATCAGTGATGGGGCAGGATCCGGGGAGCTGTTTTTT
.	TRBJ1-1	TRBV7-8	few	CASSLAGAATEAFF	TGTGCCAGCAGCTTAGCGGGGGCTGCCACTGAAGCTTTCTTT
.	TRBJ1-5	TRBV6-1	.	CASSDRVWQPQHF	TGTGCCAGCAGTGACAGGGTATGGCAGCCCCAGCATTTT
.	TRBJ2-1	TRBV4-1	once	CASSQGKFGLQYNEQFF	TGCGCCAGCAGCCAGGGCAAATTTGGACTTCAATACAATGAGCAGTTCTTC
TRBD2	TRBJ2-7	TRBV6-5	.	CASSRTSGAYEQYF	TGTGCCAGCAGTAGGACTAGCGGGGCCTACGAGCAGTACTTC
.	TRBJ1-1	TRBV6-2/TRBV6-3	.	CASSWGDLNTEAFF	TGTGCCAGCAGTTGGGGCGACTTGAACACTGAAGCTTTCTTT
TRBD1	TRBJ1-1	TRBV15	.	CATSRGKQGVNTEAFF	TGTGCCACCAGCAGAGGTAAACAGGGGGTGAACACTGAAGCTTTCTTT
.	TRBJ2-6	TRBV24-1	.	CATSDSGAWGGAPSGANVLTF	TGTGCCACCAGTGATTCGGGGGCGTGGGGGGGCGCACCATCTGGGGCCAACGTCCTGACTTTC
TRBD2	TRBJ2-3	TRBV5-8	.	CASSLFHGGSTDTQYF	TGTGCCAGCAGCTTGTTTCACGGGGGGTCCACAGATACGCAGTATTTT
.	TRBJ1-1	TRBV19	.	CASSILAVGPNTEAFF	TGTGCCAGTAGTATCCTGGCGGTGGGTCCTAACACTGAAGCTTTCTTT